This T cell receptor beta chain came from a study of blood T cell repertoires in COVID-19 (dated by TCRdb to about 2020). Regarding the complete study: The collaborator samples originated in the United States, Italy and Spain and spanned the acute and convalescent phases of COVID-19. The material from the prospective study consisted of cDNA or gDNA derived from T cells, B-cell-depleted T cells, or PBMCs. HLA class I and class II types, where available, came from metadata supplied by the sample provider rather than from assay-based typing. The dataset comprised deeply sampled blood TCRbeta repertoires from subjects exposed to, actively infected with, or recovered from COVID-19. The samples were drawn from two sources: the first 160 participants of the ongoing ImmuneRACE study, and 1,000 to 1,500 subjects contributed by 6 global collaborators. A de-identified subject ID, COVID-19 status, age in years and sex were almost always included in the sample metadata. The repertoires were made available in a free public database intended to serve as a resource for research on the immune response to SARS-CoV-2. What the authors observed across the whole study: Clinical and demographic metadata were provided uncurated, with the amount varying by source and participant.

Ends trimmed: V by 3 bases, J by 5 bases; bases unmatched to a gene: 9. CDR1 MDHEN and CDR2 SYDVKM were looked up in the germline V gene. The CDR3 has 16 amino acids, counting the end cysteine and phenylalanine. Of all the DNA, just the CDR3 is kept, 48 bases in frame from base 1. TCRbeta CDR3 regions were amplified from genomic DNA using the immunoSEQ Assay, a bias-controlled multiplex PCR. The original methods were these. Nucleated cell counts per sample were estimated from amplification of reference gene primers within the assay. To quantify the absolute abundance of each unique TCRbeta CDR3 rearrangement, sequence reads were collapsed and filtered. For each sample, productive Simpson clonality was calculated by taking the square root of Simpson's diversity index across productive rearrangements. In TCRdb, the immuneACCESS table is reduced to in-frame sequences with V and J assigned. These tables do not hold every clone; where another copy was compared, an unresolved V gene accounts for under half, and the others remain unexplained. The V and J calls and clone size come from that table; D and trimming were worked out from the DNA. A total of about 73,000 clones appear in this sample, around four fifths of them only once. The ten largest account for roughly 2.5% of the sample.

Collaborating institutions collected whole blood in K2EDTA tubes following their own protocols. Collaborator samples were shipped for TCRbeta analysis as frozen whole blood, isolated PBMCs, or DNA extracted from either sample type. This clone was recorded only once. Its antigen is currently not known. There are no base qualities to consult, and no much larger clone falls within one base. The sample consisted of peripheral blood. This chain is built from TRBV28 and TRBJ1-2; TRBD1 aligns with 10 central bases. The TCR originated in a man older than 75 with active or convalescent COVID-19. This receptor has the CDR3 CASSFPTGGAMYGYTF. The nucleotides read TGTGCCAGCAGTTTTCCGACAGGGGGCGCGATGTATGGCTACACCTTC.